This TCR beta chain stems from a study of long-term antiretroviral therapy in people with HIV. HIV-positive participants were all treated in the United States. Study conclusions and caveats: Comparison with controls showed narrower CDR3 length ranges in HIV repertoires. Diversity remained lower than transplant donor controls, even though it increased after ART.

Notes on this clone: As yet, its antigen is unknown.

The libraries were made with immunoSEQ v3.0 at survey level. Per-sample sequencing targets were about 40,000-55,000 T-cell genomes. Data came from immunoSEQ multiplex PCR; TCRdb stores just in-frame clones and leaves some out. The sample contains some 17,000 clones, around four fifths of which appear only once. V trimming: 7 bases; J trimming: 2 bases; junction bases outside the gene matches: 6. This CDR3 region has 14 residues. Per germline, CDR1 MNHEY and CDR2 SVGAGI. The rearrangement links TRBV6-5 to TRBJ2-7, with TRBD1 matching over 9 bases. The origin of this receptor is a woman in her forties or fifties with HIV. This sample comprised unsorted PBMCs, obtained about 2.6 years before starting antiretroviral therapy. The CDR3 protein is CASKGGQGPYEQYF. In DNA form, the CDR3 reads TGTGCCAGCAAGGGGGGACAGGGACCCTACGAGCAGTACTTC.